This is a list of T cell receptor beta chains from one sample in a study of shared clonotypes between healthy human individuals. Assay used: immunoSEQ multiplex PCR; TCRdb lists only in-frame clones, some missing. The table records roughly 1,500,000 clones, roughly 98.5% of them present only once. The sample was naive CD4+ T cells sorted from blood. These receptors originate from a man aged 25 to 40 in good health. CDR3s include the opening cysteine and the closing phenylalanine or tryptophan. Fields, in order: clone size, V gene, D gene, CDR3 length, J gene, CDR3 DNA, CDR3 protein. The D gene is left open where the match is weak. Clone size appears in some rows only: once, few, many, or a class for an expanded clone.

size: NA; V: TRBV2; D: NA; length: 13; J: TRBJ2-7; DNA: TGTGCCAGCAGTGAATCGGGGGGCACCGAGCAGTACTTC; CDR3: CASSESGGTEQYF
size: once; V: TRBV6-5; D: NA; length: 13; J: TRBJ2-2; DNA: TGTGCCAGCAGCATACAGGGTGCGGGGGAGCTGTTTTTT; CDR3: CASSIQGAGELFF
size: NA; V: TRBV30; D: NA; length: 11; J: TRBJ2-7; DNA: TGTGCCTGGGGTAGGGAATACGAGCAGTACTTC; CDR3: CAWGREYEQYF
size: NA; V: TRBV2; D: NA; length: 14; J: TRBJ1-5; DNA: TGTGCCAGCAGTGAGGCGGGGCGGCATCAGCCCCAGCATTTT; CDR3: CASSEAGRHQPQHF
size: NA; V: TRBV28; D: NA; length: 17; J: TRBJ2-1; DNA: TGTGCCAGCAGTTTCGGCGGGCTTCCCTCCTCCTACAATGAGCAGTTCTTC; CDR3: CASSFGGLPSSYNEQFF
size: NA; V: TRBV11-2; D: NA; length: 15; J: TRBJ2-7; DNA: TGTGCCAGCAGCTTAGAAGGACAACCGTTCTACGAGCAGTACTTC; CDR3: CASSLEGQPFYEQYF
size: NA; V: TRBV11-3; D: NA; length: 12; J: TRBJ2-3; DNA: TGTGCCAGCAGCTTAAGGGAAGATACGCAGTATTTT; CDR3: CASSLREDTQYF
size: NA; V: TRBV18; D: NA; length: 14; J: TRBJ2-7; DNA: TGTGCCAGCTCATTGGGCAGGGAAGGGTACGAGCAGTACTTC; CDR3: CASSLGREGYEQYF
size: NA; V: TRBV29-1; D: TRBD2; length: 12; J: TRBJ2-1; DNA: TGCAGCGTGGGGACTAGCGGGAGGGGGCAGTTCTTC; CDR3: CSVGTSGRGQFF
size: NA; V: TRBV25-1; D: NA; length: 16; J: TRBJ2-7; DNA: TGTGCAAGCAGTCCCCATGGATCCTCGCGATCCTACGAGCAGTACTTC; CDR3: CASSPHGSSRSYEQYF
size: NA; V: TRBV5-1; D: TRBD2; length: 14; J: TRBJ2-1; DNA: TGCGCCAGCAGCCCCAGCGGGAGGGCCCGAGAGCAGTTCTTC; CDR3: CASSPSGRAREQFF
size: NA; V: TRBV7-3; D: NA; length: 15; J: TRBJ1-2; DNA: TGTGCCAGCAGCTTAGGCCTACAGGGTGACTATGGCTACACCTTC; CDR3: CASSLGLQGDYGYTF
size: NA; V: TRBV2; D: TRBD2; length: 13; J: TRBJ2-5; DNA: TGTGCCAGCCGGCTAGCGGCCCAAGAGACCCAGTACTTC; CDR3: CASRLAAQETQYF
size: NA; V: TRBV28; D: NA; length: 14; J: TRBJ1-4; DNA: TGTGCCAGCAGTCCCGGGACACCGCTTGAAAAACTGTTTTTT; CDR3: CASSPGTPLEKLFF
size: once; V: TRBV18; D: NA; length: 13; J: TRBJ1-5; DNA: TGTGCCAGTATCGGGCAGATTAATCAGCCCCAGCATTTT; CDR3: CASIGQINQPQHF
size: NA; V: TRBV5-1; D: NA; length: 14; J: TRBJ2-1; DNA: TGCGCCAGCAGCCCCGGGGGCCCCTACAATGAGCAGTTCTTC; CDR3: CASSPGGPYNEQFF
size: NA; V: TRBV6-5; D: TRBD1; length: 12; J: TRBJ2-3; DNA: TGTGCCACCGGGACAGTTCTGGGTACGCAGTATTTT; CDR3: CATGTVLGTQYF
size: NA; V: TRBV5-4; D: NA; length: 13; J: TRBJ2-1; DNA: TGTGCCAGCAGCTTGGAATGGCTCAATGAGCAGTTCTTC; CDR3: CASSLEWLNEQFF
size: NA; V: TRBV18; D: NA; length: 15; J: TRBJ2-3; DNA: TGTGCCAGCTCACCACAGGAGATTTTCACAGATACGCAGTATTTT; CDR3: CASSPQEIFTDTQYF
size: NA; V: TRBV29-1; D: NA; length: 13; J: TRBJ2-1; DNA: TGCAGCGTTGAGCGACGACTAAACAATGAGCAGTTCTTC; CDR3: CSVERRLNNEQFF
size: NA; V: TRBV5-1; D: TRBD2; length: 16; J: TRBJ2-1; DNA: TGCGCCAGCAGCTTGGGAGCGGGAGGGCTGTACAATGAGCAGTTCTTC; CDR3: CASSLGAGGLYNEQFF
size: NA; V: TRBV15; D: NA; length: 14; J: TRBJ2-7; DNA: TGTGCCACCAGCAGAGAGACACTCTCCTACGAGCAGTACTTC; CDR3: CATSRETLSYEQYF